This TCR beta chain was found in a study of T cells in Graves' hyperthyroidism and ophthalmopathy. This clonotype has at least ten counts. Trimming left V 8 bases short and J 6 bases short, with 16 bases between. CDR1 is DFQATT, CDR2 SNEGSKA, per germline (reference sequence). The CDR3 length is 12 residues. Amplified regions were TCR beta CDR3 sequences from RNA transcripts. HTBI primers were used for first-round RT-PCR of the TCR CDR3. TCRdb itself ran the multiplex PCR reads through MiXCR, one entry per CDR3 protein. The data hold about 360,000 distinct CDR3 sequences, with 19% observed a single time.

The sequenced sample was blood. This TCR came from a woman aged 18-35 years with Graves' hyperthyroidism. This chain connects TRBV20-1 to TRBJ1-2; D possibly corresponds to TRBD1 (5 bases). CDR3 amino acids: CSPQGNLDGYTF. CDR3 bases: TGCAGTCCCCAGGGAAATTTGGATGGCTACACCTTC.